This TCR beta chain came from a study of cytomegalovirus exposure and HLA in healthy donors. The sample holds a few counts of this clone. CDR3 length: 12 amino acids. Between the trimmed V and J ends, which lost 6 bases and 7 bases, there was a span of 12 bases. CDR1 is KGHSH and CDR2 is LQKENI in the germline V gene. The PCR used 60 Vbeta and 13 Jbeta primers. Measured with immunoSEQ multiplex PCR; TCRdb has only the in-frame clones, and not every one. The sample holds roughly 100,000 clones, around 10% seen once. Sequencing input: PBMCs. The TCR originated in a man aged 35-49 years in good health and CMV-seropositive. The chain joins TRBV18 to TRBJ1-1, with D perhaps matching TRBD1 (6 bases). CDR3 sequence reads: CASSIQGFEAFF. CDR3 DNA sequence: TGTGCCAGCTCCATACAGGGTTTTGAAGCTTTCTTT.